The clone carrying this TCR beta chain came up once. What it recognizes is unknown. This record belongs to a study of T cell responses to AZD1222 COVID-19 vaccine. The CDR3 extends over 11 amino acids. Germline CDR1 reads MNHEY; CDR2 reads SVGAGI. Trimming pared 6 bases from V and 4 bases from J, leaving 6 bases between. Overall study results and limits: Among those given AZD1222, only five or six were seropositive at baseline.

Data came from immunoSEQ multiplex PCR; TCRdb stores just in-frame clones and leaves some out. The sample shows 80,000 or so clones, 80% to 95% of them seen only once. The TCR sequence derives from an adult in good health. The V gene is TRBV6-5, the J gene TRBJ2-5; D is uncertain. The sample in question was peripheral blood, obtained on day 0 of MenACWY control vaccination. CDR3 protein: CASSLRETQYF. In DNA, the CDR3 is TGTGCCAGCAGCCTCCGAGAGACCCAGTACTTC.